This TCR beta chain was documented in a study of T cell clonality in common variable immunodeficiency. CVID and control samples used equivalent genomic DNA input. This table comes from immunoSEQ multiplex PCR, and its TCRdb copy is limited to in-frame clones, with some not included. The sample was found to contain about 47,000 clones, and every one recurs. Broader study findings: CVID patient heterogeneity limited repertoire-clinical complication correlations. Common variable immunodeficiency TCR beta sequences reportedly had fewer deletions and N-nucleotide insertions. Shared TCRbeta clones were fewer between CVID subjects than controls.

For this clone: What it binds is unknown. The read stops 3 residues short of the end of the CDR3; the missing end is completed from the germline J gene.

Between the trimmed V and J ends, which lost 3 bases and 5 bases, there was a span of 13 bases. In germline, CDR1 is SNHLY, CDR2 FYNNEI. The CDR3 is 14 residues long. The specimen sequenced was peripheral blood mononuclear cells. The TCR comes from a person aged 18-70 years in good health. This rearrangement joins TRBV2 to TRBJ1-1; weak D call: TRBD1 (5 bases). CDR3 sequence: CASSDRAGWTEAFF. Partial CDR3 DNA: TGTGCCAGCAGTGATCGGGCAGGGTGGACTGAA.